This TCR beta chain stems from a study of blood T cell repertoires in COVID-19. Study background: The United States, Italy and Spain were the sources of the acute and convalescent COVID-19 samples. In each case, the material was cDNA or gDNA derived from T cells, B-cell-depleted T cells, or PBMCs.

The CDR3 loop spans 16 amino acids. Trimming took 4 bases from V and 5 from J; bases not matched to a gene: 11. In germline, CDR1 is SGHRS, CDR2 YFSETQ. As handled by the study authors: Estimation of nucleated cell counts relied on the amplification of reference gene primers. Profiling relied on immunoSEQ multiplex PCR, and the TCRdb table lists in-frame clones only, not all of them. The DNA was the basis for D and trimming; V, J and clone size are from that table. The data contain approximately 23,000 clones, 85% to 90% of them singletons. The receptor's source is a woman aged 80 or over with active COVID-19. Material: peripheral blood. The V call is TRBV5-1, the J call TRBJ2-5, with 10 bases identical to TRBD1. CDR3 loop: CASSPSPGTGEETQYF. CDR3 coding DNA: TGCGCCAGCAGCCCTAGTCCCGGGACAGGGGAGGAGACCCAGTACTTC.